This TCR beta chain was captured in a study of blood T cell repertoires in COVID-19 (dated by TCRdb to 2020 to 2021). Broadly, across the study: The collaborator samples originated in the United States, Italy and Spain and spanned the acute and convalescent phases of COVID-19. The repertoires were made available in a free public database intended to serve as a resource for research on the immune response to SARS-CoV-2. Deeply sampled blood TCRbeta repertoires from subjects exposed to, actively infected with, or recovered from COVID-19 were included in the dataset. Samples were obtained from the ongoing ImmuneRACE study (first 160 participants) and from 1,000 to 1,500 subjects provided by 6 global collaborators. The prospective study material was composed of cDNA or gDNA derived from T cells, B-cell-depleted T cells, or PBMCs. The sample metadata nearly always contained a de-identified subject ID, COVID-19 status, age in years and sex. Where HLA class I and class II types were available, the types were taken from metadata supplied by the sample provider, not from assay-based typing.

Details on this clone: This clone's antigen is unknown. No much larger clone is present one base from it, and per-base qualities are unavailable.

TCRbeta CDR3 regions were amplified from genomic DNA by means of the immunoSEQ Assay, a bias-controlled multiplex PCR. On the study's bioinformatics: The number of nucleated cells in each sample was estimated by amplification of reference gene primers within the assay. To quantify the absolute abundance of each unique TCRbeta CDR3 rearrangement, sequence reads were collapsed and filtered. For each sample, productive Simpson clonality was calculated as the square root of Simpson's diversity index over productive rearrangements. TCRdb limited this immuneACCESS table to in-frame rearrangements with V and J called. A share of clones is missing; checked studies link under half to unresolved V genes, and the rest is unexplained. That table furnishes V, J and clone size, whereas the DNA furnished D and trimming. The sample table contains roughly 200,000 clones; only one count was recorded for approximately 90% of them. The ten largest account for 6% of the sample.

The collaborating institutions used their own protocols to collect whole blood in K2EDTA tubes. Collaborator samples were shipped for TCRbeta analysis as frozen whole blood, isolated PBMCs, or DNA extracted from either sample type. The research as a whole found: How much clinical and demographic metadata was included differed by source and by participant, and the metadata was provided uncurated.

CDR1 SGHRS and CDR2 YFSETQ were looked up in the germline V gene. From the cysteine through the phenylalanine, the CDR3 covers 12 amino acids. Of the read, only the CDR3 DNA is kept; its 36 bases are in frame from base 1. V is reduced by 4 bases and J by 8 bases, leaving a spacing of 10 bases between them. The sample consisted of peripheral blood. The sequence is built from TRBV5-1 and TRBJ2-1; possibly the D gene is TRBD2, per 6 matching bases. This clonotype originated in a man between 40 and 49 years old with active or convalescent COVID-19. Read as DNA, the sequence is TGCGCCAGCAGCCCAACGGGGGATGAGCAGTTCTTC. Protein translation: CASSPTGDEQFF. Reference TRBV5-1 and TRBJ2-1 proteins supply the regions before and after the CDR3; the full variable domain is: KAGVTQTPRYLIKTRGQQVTLSCSPISGHRSVSWYQQTPGQGLQFLFEYFSETQRNKGNFPGRFSGRQFSNSRSEMNVSTLELGDSALYLCASSPTGDEQFFGPGTRLTVL.